The rows below give T cell receptor beta chains drawn from one sample of a study of human versus mouse CDR3 diversity and MHC coevolution. Some clones are missing from TCRdb's copy, which holds only in-frame ones; the method was immunoSEQ multiplex PCR. Found here are some 82,000 clones, 93% of them singletons; the top ten hold 1.3% to 1.5%. Sequences were obtained from naive CD4+ T cells from blood. The receptors shown here come from a person aged 30 to 69 in good health. Each CDR3 is given with its conserved first and last residue. Each record gives: CDR3 protein, CDR3 DNA, J gene, CDR3 length, clone size, V gene, D gene. A D gene is named only where the DNA matches it firmly. Clone size is given for some rows only: seen once, a few or many times, or a class if the clone is expanded.

CSVQGSDSPLHF	TGCAGCGTACAGGGTAGTGATTCACCCCTCCACTTT	TRBJ1-6	12	-	TRBV29-1	-
CASSPPARETQYF	TGTGCCAGCAGTCCCCCGGCGCGGGAGACCCAGTACTTC	TRBJ2-5	13	-	TRBV6-5	-
CASSPRQGTYGYTF	TGTGCCAGTAGTCCGCGACAGGGAACTTATGGCTACACCTTC	TRBJ1-2	14	-	TRBV19	TRBD1
CATELSDKEGKLFF	TGTGCCACCGAACTTTCGGACAAAGAAGGAAAACTGTTTTTT	TRBJ1-4	14	-	TRBV19	-
CASSLVGAGGNYGYTF	TGTGCCAGCAGCTTAGTTGGAGCAGGGGGTAACTATGGCTACACCTTC	TRBJ1-2	16	-	TRBV7-2	TRBD1
CASSLNGRARVGELFF	TGTGCCAGCAGCTTAAACGGGAGGGCCCGGGTCGGGGAGCTGTTTTTT	TRBJ2-2	16	-	TRBV7-3	TRBD2
CASGKGLAFYNEQFF	TGTGCTAGTGGGAAGGGACTAGCATTCTACAATGAGCAGTTCTTC	TRBJ2-1	15	-	TRBV12-5	TRBD2
CASSPLGPGTGTSDEQYF	TGTGCCAGCTCACCATTAGGCCCCGGGACAGGGACATCGGACGAGCAGTACTTC	TRBJ2-7	18	-	TRBV18	TRBD1
CASSDSTGRGQGDQPQHF	TGTGCCAGCAGTGATTCAACAGGAAGGGGGCAAGGGGATCAGCCCCAGCATTTT	TRBJ1-5	18	-	TRBV25-1	TRBD1
CASSIKSGRGLAGAFTLDEQFF	TGTGCCAGTAGTATAAAATCTGGAAGGGGACTAGCGGGAGCCTTCACCCTCGATGAGCAGTTCTTC	TRBJ2-1	22	-	TRBV19	TRBD2
CASGPVKTGAEQYF	TGTGCCAGCGGACCGGTGAAAACAGGGGCCGAGCAGTACTTC	TRBJ2-7	14	-	TRBV5-6	TRBD1
CASSFSGDTDTQYF	TGCGCCAGCAGCTTCTCCGGGGACACAGATACGCAGTATTTT	TRBJ2-3	14	-	TRBV5-1	-
CASTQFTGGRDNEQFF	TGTGCCAGTACCCAATTCACAGGGGGCAGGGACAATGAGCAGTTCTTC	TRBJ2-1	16	-	TRBV19	TRBD1
CASSQDAGMATSYEQYF	TGCGCCAGCAGCCAAGATGCCGGGATGGCAACATCCTACGAGCAGTACTTC	TRBJ2-7	17	-	TRBV4-3	-
CASTQSGDLYEQYF	TGTGCCAGCACCCAGTCAGGGGACCTCTACGAGCAGTACTTC	TRBJ2-7	14	-	TRBV6-5	-
CASSPGGRGEQFF	TGTGCCAGCAGCCCCGGGGGGCGAGGTGAGCAGTTCTTC	TRBJ2-1	13	-	TRBV28	-
CASSSGQLTDTQYF	TGTGCCAGCAGTTCGGGACAGCTGACAGATACGCAGTATTTT	TRBJ2-3	14	-	TRBV28	TRBD1
CASSKWDHGGYEQYF	TGTGCCAGTAGTAAATGGGACCACGGGGGTTACGAGCAGTACTTC	TRBJ2-7	15	-	TRBV19	-
CASLRQGARNEQFF	TGTGCCAGCCTTCGACAGGGGGCGCGCAATGAGCAGTTCTTC	TRBJ2-1	14	-	TRBV28	TRBD1
CASSPMDREKGEQFF	TGTGCCAGCTCACCAATGGACAGGGAAAAGGGTGAGCAGTTCTTC	TRBJ2-1	15	-	TRBV18	TRBD1
CASSAGQAYSQETQYF	TGTGCCAGCAGTGCTGGACAGGCTTACTCCCAAGAGACCCAGTACTTC	TRBJ2-5	16	-	TRBV6-1	TRBD1
CASSPQGNNEQFF	TGTGCCAGTAGTCCACAGGGGAATAATGAGCAGTTCTTC	TRBJ2-1	13	-	TRBV19	TRBD1
CASSKLLGPSQETQYF	TGTGCCAGCTCGAAATTGCTGGGGCCCTCCCAAGAGACCCAGTACTTC	TRBJ2-5	16	-	TRBV18	-
CASSPTGGTGGYEQYF	TGTGCCAGCAGCCCAACGGGCGGGACAGGGGGCTACGAGCAGTACTTC	TRBJ2-7	16	-	TRBV7-6	TRBD1
CASSFGGRAYEQYF	TGTGCCAGCAGTTTTGGCGGGAGGGCCTACGAGCAGTACTTC	TRBJ2-7	14	-	TRBV28	TRBD2
CASSEIPGQGQDTQYF	TGCGCCAGCAGCGAAATCCCGGGACAGGGACAAGATACGCAGTATTTT	TRBJ2-3	16	-	TRBV4-3	TRBD1
CASSHQGNTEAFF	TGTGCCAGCAGCCATCAGGGGAACACTGAAGCTTTCTTT	TRBJ1-1	13	-	TRBV6-5	-
CAWSGQGYTEAFF	TGTGCCTGGTCCGGACAGGGGTACACTGAAGCTTTCTTT	TRBJ1-1	13	-	TRBV30	TRBD1
CASSFRGPAETQYF	TGTGCCAGCAGCTTTAGGGGCCCCGCGGAGACCCAGTACTTC	TRBJ2-5	14	-	TRBV5-4	-
CASSVGQGPYEQYF	TGTGCCAGCAGCGTAGGACAGGGACCCTACGAGCAGTACTTC	TRBJ2-7	14	once	TRBV9	TRBD1
CASSLEGVKTGELFF	TGTGCCAGCAGCTTGGAGGGAGTAAAGACCGGGGAGCTGTTTTTT	TRBJ2-2	15	-	TRBV7-3	-
CASTLGGVEQYF	TGTGCCAGCACTCTGGGGGGAGTCGAGCAGTACTTC	TRBJ2-7	12	-	TRBV7-2	-
CASGDRAVNTEAFF	TGTGCCAGCGGGGACAGGGCGGTGAACACTGAAGCTTTCTTT	TRBJ1-1	14	-	TRBV7-2	TRBD1
CASSLSQGATGYTF	TGTGCCAGCAGTTTATCACAGGGGGCGACGGGCTACACCTTC	TRBJ1-2	14	-	TRBV27	TRBD1
CASSRTAGNYGYTF	TGTGCCAGCAGTCGGACAGCAGGCAACTATGGCTACACCTTC	TRBJ1-2	14	-	TRBV6-1	-
CASSLFLGGLIAYEQYF	TGTGCCAGCAGCTTATTCCTTGGCGGCCTAATCGCCTACGAGCAGTACTTC	TRBJ2-7	17	-	TRBV7-2	-
CASSAQEGGQWDSPLHF	TGTGCCAGCAGCGCACAGGAGGGGGGGCAGTGGGATTCACCCCTCCACTTT	TRBJ1-6	17	-	TRBV9	-
CASRDQTGNEQYF	TGCGCCAGCCGGGACCAGACAGGGAACGAGCAGTACTTC	TRBJ2-7	13	-	TRBV5-1	TRBD1
CASSLDRTDLYGYTF	TGTGCCAGCAGCTTAGATAGGACAGACCTCTATGGCTACACCTTC	TRBJ1-2	15	-	TRBV11-2	-
CASSGSSQGTANEQFF	TGTGCCAGCAGTGGCAGTTCCCAAGGGACAGCCAATGAGCAGTTCTTC	TRBJ2-1	16	-	TRBV28	TRBD1
CASSGTGIYEQYF	TGTGCCAGCAGCGGGACAGGGATCTACGAGCAGTACTTC	TRBJ2-7	13	-	TRBV5-5	TRBD1
CASSGAGGAPLYGYTF	TGTGCCAGCAGTGGGGCTGGGGGGGCCCCTCTCTATGGCTACACCTTC	TRBJ1-2	16	-	TRBV9	-
CASSPGQGRTEAFF	TGTGCCAGCTCACCCGGACAGGGGAGGACTGAAGCTTTCTTT	TRBJ1-1	14	-	TRBV18	TRBD1
CASSLRQGAGGELFF	TGCGCCAGCAGCCTCAGACAGGGGGCCGGCGGGGAGCTGTTTTTT	TRBJ2-2	15	-	TRBV4-1	TRBD1
CASSPTGYGEQFF	TGTGCCAGCAGCCCCACAGGGTACGGTGAGCAGTTCTTC	TRBJ2-1	13	-	TRBV11-3	-
CASSFLAGGPRYNEQFF	TGTGCCAGTAGTTTCCTAGCGGGAGGGCCAAGATACAATGAGCAGTTCTTC	TRBJ2-1	17	-	TRBV19	TRBD2
CASSGNQGAGNQPQHF	TGTGCCAGCAGTGGGAATCAGGGGGCAGGCAATCAGCCCCAGCATTTT	TRBJ1-5	16	once	TRBV5-6	TRBD1
CASTFQGAQNTGELFF	TGTGCCAGCACGTTCCAGGGGGCGCAGAACACCGGGGAGCTGTTTTTT	TRBJ2-2	16	-	TRBV28	TRBD1